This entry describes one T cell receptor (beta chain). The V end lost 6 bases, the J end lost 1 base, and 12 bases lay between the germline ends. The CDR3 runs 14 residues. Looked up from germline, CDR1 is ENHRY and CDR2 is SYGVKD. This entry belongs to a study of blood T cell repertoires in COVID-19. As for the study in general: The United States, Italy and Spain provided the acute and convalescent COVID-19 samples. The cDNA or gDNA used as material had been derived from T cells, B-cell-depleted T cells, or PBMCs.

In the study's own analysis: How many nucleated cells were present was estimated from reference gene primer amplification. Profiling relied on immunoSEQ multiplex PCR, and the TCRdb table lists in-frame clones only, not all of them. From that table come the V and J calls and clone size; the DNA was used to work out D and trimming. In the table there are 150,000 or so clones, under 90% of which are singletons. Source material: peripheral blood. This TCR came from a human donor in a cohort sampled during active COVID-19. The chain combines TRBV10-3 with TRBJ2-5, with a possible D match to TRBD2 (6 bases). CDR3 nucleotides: TGTGCCATCAGATGGGGGGACCTCCAAGAGACCCAGTACTTC. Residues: CAIRWGDLQETQYF.